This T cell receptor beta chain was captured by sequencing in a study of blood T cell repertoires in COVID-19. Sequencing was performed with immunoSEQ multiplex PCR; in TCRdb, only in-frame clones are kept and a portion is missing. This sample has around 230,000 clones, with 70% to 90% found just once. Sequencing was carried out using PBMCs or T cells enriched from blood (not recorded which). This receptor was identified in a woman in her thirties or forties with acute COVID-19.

The CDR3: CASSYSQGAHYNSPLHF. The CDR3 DNA is TGTGCCAGCAGCTACTCACAGGGGGCCCATTATAATTCACCCCTCCACTTT. The genes are TRBV7-2 and TRBJ1-6; 9 bases line up with TRBD1. The CDR3 contains 17 residues. Unmatched junction bases numbered 8, after V lost 4 bases and J lost 4 bases. Germline lookup yields CDR1 SGHTA and CDR2 FQGNSA.